This entry lists 18 T cell receptor beta chains sequenced from one sample in a study of shared clonotypes between healthy human individuals. Method: immunoSEQ multiplex PCR; TCRdb's copy keeps in-frame clones and lacks some. The data hold some 2 million clones, with 85% to 95% observed a single time. Sequenced sample: naive CD4+ T cells sorted from blood. Subset in this sample: CD45RA+ positively selected. Receptors originate from a man aged 18-30 years in good health.

This rearrangement joins TRBV6-6 to TRBJ1-1, with D tentatively TRBD1 (5 bases). CDR1 is MNHNY, CDR2 SVGAGI, per germline (reference sequence). The length of the CDR3 is 14 residues. Trimming removed 6 bases at V and 1 base at J, with 12 bases between. The DNA for the CDR3 is TGTGCCAGCAGGCCGCCCGGGGCGAACACTGAAGCTTTCTTT. It translates to CASRPPGANTEAFF.

This clone was observed once. The rearrangement joins TRBV9 to TRBJ2-7; 13 bases align to TRBD2. Germline CDR1 reads SGDLS; CDR2 reads YYNGEE. This CDR3 is 14 amino acids long. With 0 bases clipped from V and 9 bases from J, the junction kept 3 bases outside the gene matches. CDR3 in amino acids: CASSVDGLAGAQYF. The CDR3 nucleotides read TGTGCCAGCAGCGTAGATGGACTAGCGGGAGCGCAGTACTTC. Variable domain in full (rest from reference TRBV9 and TRBJ2-7): DSGVTQTPKHLITATGQRVTLRCSPRSGDLSVYWYQQSLDQGLQFLIQYYNGEERAKGNILERFSAQQFPDLHSELNLSSLELGDSALYFCASSVDGLAGAQYFGPGTRLTVT.

This rearrangement joins TRBV5-6 to TRBJ2-4, with D possibly TRBD1 on 6 matching bases. The V and J ends lost 2 bases and 0 bases respectively, with 15 bases between them. Germline-derived CDR1 and CDR2 are SGHDT and YYEEEE. The CDR3 has 17 residues. CDR3 in DNA: TGTGCCAGCAGCTTAAGACAGGTCCGTCTAGCCAAAAACATTCAGTACTTC. Protein: CASSLRQVRLAKNIQYF. Drawing the rest from reference TRBV5-6 and TRBJ2-4, the complete variable domain is DAGVTQSPTHLIKTRGQQVTLRCSPKSGHDTVSWYQQALGQGPQFIFQYYEEEERQRGNFPDRFSGHQFPNYSSELNVNALLLGDSALYLCASSLRQVRLAKNIQYFGAGTRLSVL.

V is TRBV28 and J is TRBJ1-1, with 7 bases aligning to TRBD1. CDR3 length: 15 residues. After removal of 6 bases from V and 2 bases from J, the junction contained 9 bases not matched to a gene. CDR1 is MDHEN, CDR2 SYDVKM, per germline. For the CDR3, the DNA is TGTGCCAGCAGACTACAGGGGTCTGGAAACACTGAAGCTTTCTTT. This encodes CASRLQGSGNTEAFF. Supplemented by reference TRBV28 and TRBJ1-1, the full variable domain reads DVKVTQSSRYLVKRTGEKVFLECVQDMDHENMFWYRQDPGLGLRLIYFSYDVKMKEKGDIPEGYSVSREKKERFSLILESASTNQTSMYLCASRLQGSGNTEAFFGQGTRLTVV.

The rearrangement joins TRBV2 to TRBJ2-2; perhaps TRBD2 as D (5 bases). Germline V lookup: CDR1 SNHLY, CDR2 FYNNEI. Trimming took 2 bases from V and 6 from J, leaving 13 bases between them. The CDR3 has 15 residues. The chain's CDR3 is CASSESGRTAGELFF. The CDR3 coding sequence is TGTGCCAGCAGTGAAAGCGGCAGAACCGCCGGGGAGCTGTTTTTT.

V usage is TRBV7-2 and J usage is TRBJ1-6; D is unresolved. Per the germline V gene, CDR1 is SGHTA and CDR2 is FQGNSA. The germline V and J ends were trimmed by 2 bases and 10 bases, with 6 bases remaining between them. The CDR3 consists of 12 residues. CDR3 sequence reads: CASSLPRSPLHF. The CDR3 DNA reads as TGTGCCAGCAGCTTACCAAGGTCACCCCTCCACTTT.

This chain links TRBV30 with TRBJ1-1, with unresolved D. Trimming pared 3 bases from V and 7 bases from J, leaving 12 bases between. There are 12 residues in the CDR3. CDR1 is GTSNPN, CDR2 SVGIG, per germline (reference sequence). CDR3 residues: CAWRSQVGEAFF. CDR3 nucleotide sequence: TGTGCCTGGAGGAGCCAGGTGGGTGAAGCTTTCTTT. The complete variable domain, with remaining parts taken from reference TRBV30 and TRBJ1-1, reads SQTIHQWPATLVQPVGSPLSLECTVEGTSNPNLYWYRQAAGRGLQLLFYSVGIGQISSEVPQNLSASRPQDRQFILSSKKLLLSDSGFYLCAWRSQVGEAFFGQGTRLTVV.

The J gene is TRBJ2-2, the V gene TRBV5-4; 10 bases align to TRBD2. The germline V gene has CDR1 SGHNT and CDR2 YYREEE (reference sequence). The V gene end was trimmed by 0 bases and the J gene end by 9 bases; junction bases not matched to a gene: 5. This CDR3 has 15 amino acids. The CDR3 region is CASSLAPSGSRELFF. Written as DNA, the CDR3 is TGTGCCAGCAGCTTGGCGCCTAGCGGGAGCCGGGAGCTGTTTTTT.

The chain is built from TRBV2 and TRBJ1-1; maybe TRBD1 (6 bases). Per the germline V gene, CDR1 is SNHLY and CDR2 is FYNNEI. The CDR3 has 13 residues. Trimming cost V 4 bases and J 4 bases, with 10 bases left between them. The CDR3 protein is CASSGTVITEAFF. The CDR3 DNA follows: TGTGCCAGCAGTGGGACAGTCATCACTGAAGCTTTCTTT. Full variable domain (outside the CDR3, taken from reference TRBV2 and TRBJ1-1): EPEVTQTPSHQVTQMGQEVILRCVPISNHLYFYWYRQILGQKVEFLVSFYNNEISEKSEIFDDQFSVERPDGSNFTLKIRSTKLEDSAMYFCASSGTVITEAFFGQGTRLTVV.

This rearrangement joins TRBV28 to TRBJ2-6; possible D gene TRBD2, 5 bases. The CDR3 extends over 14 amino acids. The germline V gene encodes CDR1 MDHEN and CDR2 SYDVKM. The V end lost 3 bases, the J end lost 2 bases, and 5 bases lay between the germline ends. The CDR3 DNA reads as TGTGCCAGCAGTTTGAGGGCTGGGGCCAACGTCCTGACTTTC. This sequence encodes CASSLRAGANVLTF.

This rearrangement joins TRBV7-9 to TRBJ2-4; D not certain. This CDR3 has 16 amino acids. Germline CDR1 is SEHNR and CDR2 is FQNEAQ (reference sequence). Trimming cost V 5 bases and J 9 bases, with 23 bases left between them. The CDR3 here is CASSPARFESKGIQYF. Written as DNA, the CDR3 is TGTGCCAGCAGCCCGGCACGGTTTGAGTCAAAAGGCATTCAGTACTTC.

This clone was recorded once. The chain combines TRBV11-2 with TRBJ2-1; D not resolved. The CDR3 loop spans 13 amino acids. Trimming shortened V by 7 bases and J by 4 bases, and 11 bases separated the two germline ends. Germline CDR1 and CDR2: SGHAT and FQNNGV. The CDR3, as DNA: TGTGCCAGCAATCCGGGTAGATACAATGAGCAGTTCTTC. It codes for CASNPGRYNEQFF.

This chain joins TRBV9 and TRBJ1-5, with D hard to call. Trimming removed 2 bases at V and 5 bases at J, with 8 bases between. In germline, CDR1 is SGDLS, CDR2 YYNGEE. The CDR3 consists of 13 residues. In DNA, the CDR3 is TGTGCCAGCAGCGTGTCTATCGATCAGCCCCAGCATTTT. Its protein is CASSVSIDQPQHF.

This chain links TRBV30 with TRBJ2-5, with D possibly being TRBD1 (6 bases). V lost 3 bases and J 1 base, leaving 15 bases between the germline ends. Germline CDR1 is GTSNPN and CDR2 is SVGIG (reference sequence). The CDR3 consists of 15 residues. This chain's CDR3 is CAWRGITGSQETQYF. In DNA form, the CDR3 reads TGTGCCTGGAGAGGCATTACAGGGTCCCAAGAGACCCAGTACTTC.

A note on this clone: At the DNA level, this CDR3 is encoded by other sequences in the same sample as well. The rearrangement joins TRBV6-5 to TRBJ2-3; D might be TRBD2 (6 bases). Per the germline V gene, CDR1 is MNHEY and CDR2 is SVGAGI. Trimming stripped 2 bases from V and 0 bases from J, with 9 bases between. The CDR3 consists of 15 residues. The DNA of the CDR3 is TGTGCCAGCAGTTACGGGGGGTCTAGCACAGATACGCAGTATTTT. Translated: CASSYGGSSTDTQYF.

This chain joins TRBV6-6 and TRBJ2-1; 10 bases match TRBD2. Germline CDR1 MNHNY, CDR2 SVGAGI (reference sequence). Unmatched junction bases numbered 4, after V lost 2 bases and J lost 9 bases. CDR3 size: 14 residues. The CDR3 sequence is CASSYLSGGLEQFF. CDR3 coding DNA: TGTGCCAGCAGTTACCTTAGCGGGGGGCTTGAGCAGTTCTTC.

The genes are TRBV7-2 and TRBJ1-1; tentative D call: TRBD1 (5 bases). V lost 5 bases to trimming and J lost 3 bases, with 16 bases between them. CDR1 is SGHTA, CDR2 FQGNSA, per germline. There are 15 residues in the CDR3. CDR3 DNA sequence: TGTGCCAGCAGCCCATCAGGAAGGGGCGACACTGAAGCTTTCTTT. Protein sequence: CASSPSGRGDTEAFF.

This clone has a single count. The DNA of the CDR3 is TGTGCCAGCCCTGGGACAGGGGAGGCTAACTATGGCTACACCTTC. Translating it yields CASPGTGEANYGYTF. This rearrangement joins TRBV6-1 to TRBJ1-2; 10 bases map to TRBD1. The germline V gene encodes CDR1 MNHNS and CDR2 SASEGT. J lost 0 bases, V lost 8 bases, and 6 bases had no gene match. The CDR3 runs 15 residues.